This TCR beta chain was profiled in a study of blood T cell repertoires in COVID-19 (dated by TCRdb to between 2020 and 2021). General notes on the study: Samples covering the acute and convalescent phases of COVID-19 were provided by collaborators in the United States, Italy and Spain. Sample metadata almost always included a de-identified subject ID, COVID-19 status, age in years and sex. The material from the prospective study consisted of cDNA or gDNA derived from T cells, B-cell-depleted T cells, or PBMCs. The repertoires were made available in a free public database intended to serve as a resource for research on the immune response to SARS-CoV-2. The dataset comprised deeply sampled blood TCRbeta repertoires from subjects exposed to, actively infected with, or recovered from COVID-19. Where available, HLA class I and class II types were obtained from metadata supplied by the sample provider rather than from assay-based typing. The samples were drawn from the first 160 participants of the ongoing ImmuneRACE study and from under 1,500 subjects provided by 6 global collaborators.

Here V drops 8 bases and J drops 2 bases, and the junction holds 10 bases not matched to any gene. The CDR3 contains 15 residues, cysteine and phenylalanine counted. The retained sequence is limited to the CDR3, 45 bases, with the frame set at the first base. From the germline V gene (reference sequence), CDR1 is LNHNV and CDR2 is YYDKDF. The immunoSEQ Assay, a bias-controlled multiplex PCR, was used to amplify TCRbeta CDR3 regions from genomic DNA. On the authors' methods: Within the assay, amplification of reference gene primers was used to estimate how many nucleated cells each sample contained. To quantify the absolute abundance of each unique TCRbeta CDR3 rearrangement, sequence reads were collapsed and filtered. Productive Simpson clonality was computed per sample as the square root of Simpson's diversity index over productive rearrangements. TCRdb provides this immuneACCESS table in a form limited to in-frame rearrangements. Some clones are lacking; in checked studies, under half of them reflect an unresolved V gene, and why the rest are absent is not known. V and J calls and clone size are as listed in that table; D and trimming were resolved from the DNA. Here the sample has more than 150,000 clones; more than 65% occur a single time. Over 11% of the sample lies in the top ten.

Notes on this clone: Its antigen target is currently unknown. No base quality information exists; no much larger clone differs at one position.

Each collaborating institution followed its own protocols to collect whole blood in K2EDTA tubes. For TCRbeta analysis, collaborator samples were shipped as frozen whole blood, as isolated PBMCs, or as DNA extracted from either sample type. The paper as a whole reports these results and caveats: Clinical and demographic metadata were provided uncurated, with the amount varying by source and participant.

The clonotype originates from a woman at least 80 years old with acute or convalescent COVID-19. Sample: peripheral blood. The sequence joins TRBV15 to TRBJ2-5; a stretch of 8 junction bases matches TRBD2. The CDR3 protein: CATPIGGGPQETQYF. The base sequence is TGTGCCACCCCCATCGGGGGGGGCCCACAAGAGACCCAGTACTTC. The reference TRBV15 and TRBJ2-5 proteins fill in what lies around the CDR3, so the full variable domain reads DAMVIQNPRYQVTQFGKPVTLSCSQTLNHNVMYWYQQKSSQAPKLLFHYYDKDFNNEADTPDNFQSRRPNTSFCFLDIRSPGLGDTAMYLCATPIGGGPQETQYFGPGTRLLVL.